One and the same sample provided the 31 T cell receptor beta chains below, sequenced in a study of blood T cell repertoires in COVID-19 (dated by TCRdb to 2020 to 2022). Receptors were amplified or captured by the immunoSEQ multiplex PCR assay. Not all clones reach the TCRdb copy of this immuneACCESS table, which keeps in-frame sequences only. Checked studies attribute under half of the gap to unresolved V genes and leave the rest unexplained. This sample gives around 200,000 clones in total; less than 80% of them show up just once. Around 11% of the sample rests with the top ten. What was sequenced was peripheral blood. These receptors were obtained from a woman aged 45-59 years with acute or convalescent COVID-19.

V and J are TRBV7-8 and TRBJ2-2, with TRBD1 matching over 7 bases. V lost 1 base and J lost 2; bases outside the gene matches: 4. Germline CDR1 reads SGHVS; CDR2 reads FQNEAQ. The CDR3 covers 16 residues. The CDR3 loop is CASSLGRQGNTGELFF. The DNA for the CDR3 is TGTGCCAGCAGCTTAGGCCGACAGGGCAACACCGGGGAGCTGTTTTTT.

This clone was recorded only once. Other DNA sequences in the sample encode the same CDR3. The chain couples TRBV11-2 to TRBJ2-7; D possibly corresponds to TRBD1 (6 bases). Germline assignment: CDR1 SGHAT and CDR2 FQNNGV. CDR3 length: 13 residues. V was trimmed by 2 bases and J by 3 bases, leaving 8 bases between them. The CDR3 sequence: CASSLTGLYEQYF. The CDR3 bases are TGTGCCAGCAGCTTAACAGGGCTCTACGAGCAGTACTTC. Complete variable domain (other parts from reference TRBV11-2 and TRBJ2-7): EAGVAQSPRYKIIEKRQSVAFWCNPISGHATLYWYQQILGQGPKLLIQFQNNGVVDDSQLPKDRFSAERLKGVDSTLKIQPAKLEDSAVYLCASSLTGLYEQYFGPGTRLTVT.

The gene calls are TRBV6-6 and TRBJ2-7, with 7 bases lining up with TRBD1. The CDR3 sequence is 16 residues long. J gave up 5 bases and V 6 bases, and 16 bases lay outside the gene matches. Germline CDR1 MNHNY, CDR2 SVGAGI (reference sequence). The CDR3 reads CASRPTKRTGSNEQYF. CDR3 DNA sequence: TGTGCCAGCAGACCAACAAAGCGGACAGGTAGCAACGAGCAGTACTTC.

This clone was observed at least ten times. The CDR3 loop reads CASSLEEERYGYTF. CDR3 DNA: TGTGCCAGCAGCTTAGAGGAGGAGAGGTATGGCTACACCTTC. The rearrangement uses TRBV11-2 and TRBJ1-2, with unresolved D. The CDR3 has 14 residues. The V and J ends lost 0 bases and 5 bases respectively, with 10 bases between them. CDR1 is SGHAT and CDR2 is FQNNGV in the germline V gene.

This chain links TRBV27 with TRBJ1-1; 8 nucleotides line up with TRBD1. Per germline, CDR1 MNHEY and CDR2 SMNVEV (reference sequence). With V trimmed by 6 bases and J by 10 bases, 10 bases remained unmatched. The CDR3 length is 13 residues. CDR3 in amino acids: CASRRQGPPAAFF. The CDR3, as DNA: TGTGCCAGCAGGCGACAGGGGCCGCCTGCAGCTTTCTTT.

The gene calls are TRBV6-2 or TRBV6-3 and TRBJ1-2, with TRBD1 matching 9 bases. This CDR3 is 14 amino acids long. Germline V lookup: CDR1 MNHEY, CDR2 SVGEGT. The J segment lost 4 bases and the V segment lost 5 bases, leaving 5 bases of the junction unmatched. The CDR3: CASSGQGLSYGYTF. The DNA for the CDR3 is TGTGCCAGCAGTGGACAGGGGCTGAGCTATGGCTACACCTTC.

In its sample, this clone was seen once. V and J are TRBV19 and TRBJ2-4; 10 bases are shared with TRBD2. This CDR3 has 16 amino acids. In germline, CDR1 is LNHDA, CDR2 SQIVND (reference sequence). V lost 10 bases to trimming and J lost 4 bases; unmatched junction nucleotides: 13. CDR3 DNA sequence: TGTGCCACCAAGTCGGTAGCGGGGGGACAAAAAAACATTCAGTACTTC. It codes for CATKSVAGGQKNIQYF.

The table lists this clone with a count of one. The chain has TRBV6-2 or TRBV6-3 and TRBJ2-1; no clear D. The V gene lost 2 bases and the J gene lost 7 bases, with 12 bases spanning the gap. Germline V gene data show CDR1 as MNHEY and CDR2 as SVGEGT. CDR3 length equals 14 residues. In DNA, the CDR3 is TGTGCCAGCAGTTACCTCGAGGCTCGGAATGAGCAGTTCTTC. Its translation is CASSYLEARNEQFF.

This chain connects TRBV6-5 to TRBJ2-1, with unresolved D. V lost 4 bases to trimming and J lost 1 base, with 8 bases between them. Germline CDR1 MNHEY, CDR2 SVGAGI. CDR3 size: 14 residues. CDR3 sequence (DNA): TGTGCCAGCAGTTTCCGTGAGTCCTACAATGAGCAGTTCTTC. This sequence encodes CASSFRESYNEQFF.

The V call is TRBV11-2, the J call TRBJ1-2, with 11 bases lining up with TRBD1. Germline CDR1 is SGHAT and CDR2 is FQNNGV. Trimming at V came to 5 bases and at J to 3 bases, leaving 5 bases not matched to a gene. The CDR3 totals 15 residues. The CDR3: CASSPGQGAYYGYTF. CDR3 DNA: TGTGCCAGCAGCCCCGGACAGGGGGCGTACTATGGCTACACCTTC.

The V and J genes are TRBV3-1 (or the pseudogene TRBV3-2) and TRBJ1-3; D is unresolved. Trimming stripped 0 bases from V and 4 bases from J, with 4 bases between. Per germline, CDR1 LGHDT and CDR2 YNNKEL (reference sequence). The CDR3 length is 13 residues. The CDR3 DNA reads TGTGCCAGCAGCCAAGACCTGGGAAACACCATATATTTT. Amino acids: CASSQDLGNTIYF.

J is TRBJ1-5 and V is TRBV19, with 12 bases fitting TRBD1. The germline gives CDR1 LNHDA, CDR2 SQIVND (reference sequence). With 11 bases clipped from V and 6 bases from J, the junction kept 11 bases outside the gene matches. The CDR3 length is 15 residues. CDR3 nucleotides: TGTGCCGGATGCCGAGGGACAGGGGGCGGTCAGCCCCAGCATTTT. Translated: CAGCRGTGGGQPQHF.

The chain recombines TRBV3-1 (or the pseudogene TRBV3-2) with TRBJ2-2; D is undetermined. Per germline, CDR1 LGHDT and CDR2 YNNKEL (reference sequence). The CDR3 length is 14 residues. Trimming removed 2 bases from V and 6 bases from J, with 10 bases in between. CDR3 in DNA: TGTGCCAGCAGCCAACGGAATGGGCCCGGGGAGCTGTTTTTT. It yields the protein CASSQRNGPGELFF.

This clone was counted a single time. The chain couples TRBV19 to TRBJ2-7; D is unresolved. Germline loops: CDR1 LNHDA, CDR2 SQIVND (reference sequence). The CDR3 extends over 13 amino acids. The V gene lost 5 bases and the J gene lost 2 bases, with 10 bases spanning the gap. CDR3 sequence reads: CASSPFGPYEQYF. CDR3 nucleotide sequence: TGTGCCAGTAGTCCTTTTGGCCCCTACGAGCAGTACTTC.

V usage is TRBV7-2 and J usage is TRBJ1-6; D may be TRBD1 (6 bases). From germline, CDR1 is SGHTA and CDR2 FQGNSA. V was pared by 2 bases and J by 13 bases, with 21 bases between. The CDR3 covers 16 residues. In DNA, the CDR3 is TGTGCCAGCAGCTTAAGGTCGATCAACAGGGTAAATCCCCTCCACTTT. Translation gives CASSLRSINRVNPLHF.

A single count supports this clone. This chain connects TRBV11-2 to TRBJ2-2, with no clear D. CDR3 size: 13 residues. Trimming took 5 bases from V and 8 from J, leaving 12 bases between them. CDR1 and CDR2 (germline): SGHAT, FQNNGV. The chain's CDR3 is CASSLELRGELFF. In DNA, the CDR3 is TGTGCCAGCAGCCTCGAGCTCCGGGGGGAGCTGTTTTTT.

The CDR3 reads CASSFWTGHEQFF. Here the CDR3 DNA reads TGTGCCAGCAGCTTCTGGACAGGCCATGAGCAGTTCTTC. The chain combines TRBV5-6 with TRBJ2-1; 7 bases align to TRBD1. The trim removed 2 bases at V and 8 bases at J, leaving 4 bases unmatched. Germline V gene sequence: CDR1 SGHDT, CDR2 YYEEEE. The CDR3 consists of 13 residues.

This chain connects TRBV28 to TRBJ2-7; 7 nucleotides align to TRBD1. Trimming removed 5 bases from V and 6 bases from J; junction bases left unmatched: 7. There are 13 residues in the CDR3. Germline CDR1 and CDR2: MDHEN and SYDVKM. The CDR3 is CASSVTGIPEQYF. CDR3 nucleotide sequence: TGTGCCAGCAGTGTGACAGGGATACCCGAGCAGTACTTC.

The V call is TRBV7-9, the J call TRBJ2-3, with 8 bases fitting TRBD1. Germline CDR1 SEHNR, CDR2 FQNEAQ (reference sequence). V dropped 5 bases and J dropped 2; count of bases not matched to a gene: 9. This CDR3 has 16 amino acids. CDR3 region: CASSPHAGGPTDTQYF. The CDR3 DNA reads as TGTGCCAGCAGCCCCCATGCAGGGGGCCCCACAGATACGCAGTATTTT. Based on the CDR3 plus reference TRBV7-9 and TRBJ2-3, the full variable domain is DTGVSQNPRHKITKRGQNVTFRCDPISEHNRLYWYRQTLGQGPEFLTYFQNEAQLEKSRLLSDRFSAERPKGSFSTLEIQRTEQGDSAMYLCASSPHAGGPTDTQYFGPGTRLTVL.

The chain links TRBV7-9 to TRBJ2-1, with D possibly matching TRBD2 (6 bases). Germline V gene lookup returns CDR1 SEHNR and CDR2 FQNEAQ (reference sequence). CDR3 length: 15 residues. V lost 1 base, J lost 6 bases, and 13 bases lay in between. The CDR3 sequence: CASSLVSGVANEQFF. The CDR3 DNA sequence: TGTGCCAGCAGCTTAGTTAGCGGAGTCGCCAATGAGCAGTTCTTC.

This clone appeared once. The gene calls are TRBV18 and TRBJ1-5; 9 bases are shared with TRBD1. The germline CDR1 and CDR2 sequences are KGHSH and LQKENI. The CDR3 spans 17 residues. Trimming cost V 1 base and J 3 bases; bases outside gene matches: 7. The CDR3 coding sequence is TGTGCCAGCTCACCACGTCGGACAGGGGTCTCCAATCAGCCCCAGCATTTT. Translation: CASSPRRTGVSNQPQHF.

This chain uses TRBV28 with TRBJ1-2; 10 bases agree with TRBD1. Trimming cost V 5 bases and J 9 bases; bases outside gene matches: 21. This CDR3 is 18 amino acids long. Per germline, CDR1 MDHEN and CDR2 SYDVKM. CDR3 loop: CASSGLGQGRGAARSYTF. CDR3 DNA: TGTGCCAGCAGTGGGTTGGGACAGGGGAGAGGAGCCGCTAGGAGCTACACCTTC.

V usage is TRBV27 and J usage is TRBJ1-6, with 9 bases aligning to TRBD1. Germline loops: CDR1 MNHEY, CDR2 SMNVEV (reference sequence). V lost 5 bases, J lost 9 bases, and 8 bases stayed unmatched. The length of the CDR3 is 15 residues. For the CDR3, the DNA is TGTGCCAGCAGTGTCCTCGGGACAGGGTTTTCACCCCTCCACTTT. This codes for CASSVLGTGFSPLHF.

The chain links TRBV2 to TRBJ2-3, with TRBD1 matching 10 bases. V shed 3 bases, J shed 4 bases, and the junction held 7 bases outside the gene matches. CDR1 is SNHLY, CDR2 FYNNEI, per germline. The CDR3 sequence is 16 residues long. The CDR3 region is CASSDRGQGRSDTQYF. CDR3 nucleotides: TGTGCCAGCAGTGATAGGGGACAGGGGCGGTCAGATACGCAGTATTTT. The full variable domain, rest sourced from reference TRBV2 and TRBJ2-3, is EPEVTQTPSHQVTQMGQEVILRCVPISNHLYFYWYRQILGQKVEFLVSFYNNEISEKSEIFDDQFSVERPDGSNFTLKIRSTKLEDSAMYFCASSDRGQGRSDTQYFGPGTRLTVL.

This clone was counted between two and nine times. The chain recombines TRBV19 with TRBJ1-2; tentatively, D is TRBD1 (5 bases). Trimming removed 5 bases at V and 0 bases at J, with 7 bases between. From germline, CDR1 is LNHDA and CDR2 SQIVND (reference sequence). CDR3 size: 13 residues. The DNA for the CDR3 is TGTGCCAGTAGTGTGACAGCTAACTATGGCTACACCTTC. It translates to CASSVTANYGYTF. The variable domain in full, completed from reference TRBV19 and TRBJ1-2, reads DGGITQSPKYLFRKEGQNVTLSCEQNLNHDAMYWYRQDPGQGLRLIYYSQIVNDFQKGDIAEGYSVSREKKESFPLTVTSAQKNPTAFYLCASSVTANYGYTFGSGTRLTVV.

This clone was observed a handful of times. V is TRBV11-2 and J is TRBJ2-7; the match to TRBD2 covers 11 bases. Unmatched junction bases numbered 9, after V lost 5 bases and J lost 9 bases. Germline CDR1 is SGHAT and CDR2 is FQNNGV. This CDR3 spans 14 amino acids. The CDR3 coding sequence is TGTGCCAGCAGCCTCGGACGACTAGCGGGAACGCAGTACTTC. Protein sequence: CASSLGRLAGTQYF.

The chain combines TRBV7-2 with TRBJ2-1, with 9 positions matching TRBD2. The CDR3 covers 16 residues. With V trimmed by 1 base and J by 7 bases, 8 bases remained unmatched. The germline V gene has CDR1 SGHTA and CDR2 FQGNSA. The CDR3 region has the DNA TGTGCCAGCAGCTTAGTCCTAGCGGCGGGGGGGAATGAGCAGTTCTTC. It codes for CASSLVLAAGGNEQFF.

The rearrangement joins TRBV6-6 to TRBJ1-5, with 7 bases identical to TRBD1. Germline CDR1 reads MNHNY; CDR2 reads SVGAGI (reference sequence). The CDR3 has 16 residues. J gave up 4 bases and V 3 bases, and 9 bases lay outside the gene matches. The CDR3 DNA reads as TGTGCCAGCAGTTATTCGACAGGGACGACGAATCAGCCCCAGCATTTT. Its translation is CASSYSTGTTNQPQHF.

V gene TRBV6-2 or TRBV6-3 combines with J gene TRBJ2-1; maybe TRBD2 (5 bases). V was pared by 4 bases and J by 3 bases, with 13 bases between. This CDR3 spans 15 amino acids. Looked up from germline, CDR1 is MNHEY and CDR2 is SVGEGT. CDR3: CASSFIPDFYNEQFF. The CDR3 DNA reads TGTGCCAGCAGTTTCATCCCGGACTTCTACAATGAGCAGTTCTTC.

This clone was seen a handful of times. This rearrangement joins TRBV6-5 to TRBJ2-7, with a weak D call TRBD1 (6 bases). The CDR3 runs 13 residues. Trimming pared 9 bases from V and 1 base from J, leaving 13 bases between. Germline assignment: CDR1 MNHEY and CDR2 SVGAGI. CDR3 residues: CASSDRTSYEQYF. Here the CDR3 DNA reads TGTGCCAGTTCCGACAGGACTTCCTACGAGCAGTACTTC.

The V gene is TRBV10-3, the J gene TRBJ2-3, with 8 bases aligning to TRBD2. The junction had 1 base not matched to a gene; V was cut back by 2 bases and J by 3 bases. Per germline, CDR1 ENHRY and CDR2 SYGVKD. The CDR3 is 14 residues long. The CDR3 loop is CAISEGLATDTQYF. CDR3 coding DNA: TGTGCCATCAGTGAGGGACTAGCTACAGATACGCAGTATTTT.